Sequencing of this T cell receptor (beta chain) was carried out in a study of regulatory T cells in long-lasting Graves disease. This clonotype was counted many times. Trimming removed 8 bases at V and 4 bases at J, with 11 bases between. From germline, CDR1 is MNHEY and CDR2 SMNVEV (reference sequence). The CDR3 is 12 amino acids. Time point here: newly diagnosed GD, antithyroid drugs for less than 3 months. Extracted PBMC RNA gave rise to the TCR library. Building of the TCR beta libraries involved iRepertoire HTBI primers and Arm-PCR of CDR3 regions. TCRdb reprocessed the multiplex PCR reads with MiXCR, giving one entry per CDR3 protein. The sample lists 500,000 or so distinct CDR3 sequences, roughly 15% occurring once. The same specimen was also included in a second study, on T cells in Graves' hyperthyroidism and ophthalmopathy.

This clonotype was obtained from a woman aged 40 to 65 with Graves disease. Sequenced material: peripheral blood mononuclear cells (PBMCs), taken at new diagnosis, from a patient treated with antithyroid drugs. V gene TRBV27 combines with J gene TRBJ1-2; D gene unclear. CDR3 DNA sequence: TGTGCCAGCGGGCCAGACCCCTATGGCTACACCTTC. Amino acid sequence: CASGPDPYGYTF.